One sample yielded the 16 T cell receptor beta chains listed below, sequenced in a study of CD8+ T cells in alopecia areata. Sequencing templates came from extracted RNA that was reverse transcribed into cDNA. Sequenced by immunoSEQ multiplex PCR; TCRdb stores in-frame clones only, minus some. Of about 180,000 clones in the sample, approximately 49% were seen once. Described treatment: oral pan-JAK inhibitor, 5-10 mg twice daily. Material: CD8+ T cells sorted from blood, obtained at approximately week 52, from a patient treated with tofacitinib. The receptors shown here come from a human donor with alopecia areata.

About this clone: The limits of the CDR3 on the DNA are not certain, so only TCRdb's listed CDR3 is given. This rearrangement joins TRBV9 to TRBJ2-2; the table's D call, TRBD1, was not checked against the DNA. The germline V gene encodes CDR1 SGDLS and CDR2 YYNGEE. The CDR3 numbers 15 amino acids, ends counted. The CDR3: CASSVGQGSTGELLF.

The CDR3 protein is CSVDAGQGAKVEKLFF. DNA for the CDR3: TGCAGCGTTGACGCGGGACAGGGGGCGAAAGTTGAAAAACTGTTTTTT. The gene calls are TRBV29-1 and TRBJ1-4, with 12 positions matching TRBD1. V lost 3 bases, J lost 7 bases, and 9 bases stayed unmatched. The CDR3 is 16 residues long. The germline CDR1 and CDR2 sequences are SQVTM and ANQGSEA.

This chain connects TRBV20-1 to TRBJ2-1; D is unresolved. The CDR3 runs to 11 residues. V lost 5 bases and J lost 10, with 12 bases in between. Germline loops: CDR1 DFQATT, CDR2 SNEGSKA (reference sequence). Here the CDR3 DNA reads TGCAGTGCTTGCCGGAGCCCCGAGCAGTTCTTC. Its protein product is CSACRSPEQFF.

The chain links TRBV7-2 to TRBJ1-5; D is unclear. The V gene's germline CDR1 is SGHTA and CDR2 FQGNSA. The CDR3 totals 12 residues. The V end was cut by 3 bases, the J end by 3 bases, with 3 bases between. The chain's CDR3 is CASSFNNQPQHF. DNA of the CDR3: TGTGCCAGCAGCTTTAACAATCAGCCCCAGCATTTT.

Comments on this clone: This sample includes further DNA sequences coding for the same CDR3. This chain uses TRBV5-4 with TRBJ2-1; 8 nucleotides align to TRBD1. The V gene end was trimmed by 3 bases and the J gene end by 10 bases; junction bases not matched to a gene: 3. In germline, CDR1 is SGHNT, CDR2 YYREEE (reference sequence). The CDR3 spans 12 residues. CDR3 in amino acids: CASSSTGDEQFF. CDR3 bases: TGTGCCAGCAGCTCGACAGGGGACGAGCAGTTCTTC.

This clone appeared a few times. The genes are TRBV30 and TRBJ2-5, with no clear D. The ends were cut back, 3 bases at V and 1 base at J, with 15 bases in the middle. The length of the CDR3 is 15 residues. Germline CDR1 and CDR2: GTSNPN and SVGIG (reference sequence). The CDR3 DNA follows: TGTGCCTGGAGCCCCCTCCAGAGAATCCAAGAGACCCAGTACTTC. Translated, it gives CAWSPLQRIQETQYF.

The CDR3, as DNA: TGTGCCAGCAGCGAGACCTCGACAGGGGGTTTTAACTATGGCTACACCTTC. It is translated as CASSETSTGGFNYGYTF. The chain links TRBV9 to TRBJ1-2, with TRBD1 identical over 9 bases. Germline loops: CDR1 SGDLS, CDR2 YYNGEE. This CDR3 comprises 17 residues. The junction had 10 bases not matched to a gene; V was cut back by 3 bases and J by 1 base.

The V and J genes are TRBV5-6 and TRBJ2-6; tentatively, D is TRBD2 (6 bases). This CDR3 contains 16 residues. Trimming pared 0 bases from V and 3 bases from J, leaving 10 bases between. Germline values: CDR1 SGHDT, CDR2 YYEEEE. The CDR3 protein is CASSLVGRGGANVLTF. The CDR3 bases are TGTGCCAGCAGCTTGGTGGGGCGGGGTGGGGCCAACGTCCTGACTTTC.

J is TRBJ2-7 and V is TRBV29-1; maybe TRBD1 (5 bases). Germline CDR1 reads SQVTM; CDR2 reads ANQGSEA. The V end lost 1 base, the J end lost 2 bases, and 12 bases lay between the germline ends. CDR3 size: 14 residues. CDR3 DNA: TGCAGCGTTGAAGGGGTAGGGGATCCCTACGAGCAGTACTTC. It encodes CSVEGVGDPYEQYF.

This rearrangement joins TRBV6-5 to TRBJ2-7, with 8 bases that match TRBD1. After removal of 2 bases from V and 5 bases from J, the junction contained 8 bases not matched to a gene. The CDR3 runs 15 residues. CDR1 and CDR2 (germline): MNHEY, SVGAGI. CDR3 region: CASSYTRAGGDEQYF. The CDR3 DNA reads as TGTGCCAGCAGTTACACTCGGGCAGGGGGCGACGAGCAGTACTTC.

This clone was picked up a small number of times. The rearrangement uses TRBV5-6 and TRBJ2-1; D might be TRBD2 (5 bases). The CDR3 spans 15 residues. Germline CDR1 and CDR2: SGHDT and YYEEEE. V was clipped by 2 bases and J by 2 bases, with 11 bases between them. CDR3: CASSFLRGPYNEQFF. DNA for the CDR3: TGTGCCAGCAGCTTTCTTAGAGGGCCCTACAATGAGCAGTTCTTC.

This clone was detected only once. The chain recombines TRBV27 with TRBJ1-2, with D perhaps TRBD1 (6 bases). Germline loops: CDR1 MNHEY, CDR2 SMNVEV (reference sequence). Trimming cost V 6 bases and J 4 bases, with 12 bases left between them. This CDR3 region has 13 residues. The CDR3 is CASSTTGFYGYTF. The CDR3 DNA follows: TGTGCCAGCAGCACGACAGGTTTCTATGGCTACACCTTC.

About this clone: Given a far larger clone just one base away, this is likely a sequencing read error. This rearrangement joins TRBV10-3 to TRBJ2-1; 13 bases align to TRBD2. Germline V gene data show CDR1 as ENHRY and CDR2 as SYGVKD. CDR3 size: 15 residues. For the CDR3, the DNA is TGTGCCAGCAGTGACACTAGCGGGGGGGCCAATGAGCAGTTCTTC. As protein: CASSDTSGGANEQFF.

The rearrangement uses TRBV9 and TRBJ2-3; D unresolved. Germline CDR1 and CDR2: SGDLS and YYNGEE. The CDR3 spans 13 residues. The V end lost 5 bases, the J end lost 1 base, and 8 bases lay between the germline ends. In DNA, the CDR3 is TGTGCCAGCAGGGCTAGGGGCACAGATACGCAGTATTTT. Its translation: CASRARGTDTQYF.

The chain has TRBV7-9 and TRBJ2-7; D gene ambiguous. The CDR3 loop spans 14 amino acids. Looked up from germline, CDR1 is SEHNR and CDR2 is FQNEAQ (reference sequence). Trimming removed 2 bases from V and 5 bases from J, with 13 bases in between. CDR3 bases: TGTGCCAGCAGCTTACAGGATCATTTGGACGAGCAGTACTTC. Protein sequence: CASSLQDHLDEQYF.

The V and J genes are TRBV2 and TRBJ2-1; 10 bases line up with TRBD2. Germline V gene data show CDR1 as SNHLY and CDR2 as FYNNEI. Unmatched junction bases numbered 11, after V lost 8 bases and J lost 7 bases. This CDR3 is built from 15 residues. CDR3 coding DNA: TGTGCCAGCGCACTAGCGGGGCCCAGGGGAAATGAGCAGTTCTTC. It translates to CASALAGPRGNEQFF. The entire variable domain, with the rest obtained from reference TRBV2 and TRBJ2-1, is as follows: EPEVTQTPSHQVTQMGQEVILRCVPISNHLYFYWYRQILGQKVEFLVSFYNNEISEKSEIFDDQFSVERPDGSNFTLKIRSTKLEDSAMYFCASALAGPRGNEQFFGPGTRLTVL.